The 17 T cell receptor beta chains below all came from one sample that was sequenced in a study of human T cells and chemical hapten exposure (TCRdb year 2021). In the paper's terms, the time point label means: patch test 3, about 24 weeks after DPC sensitization. The treatment or condition label of this sample denotes: therapeutic diphenylcyclopropenone sensitization with weekly scalp DPC. Receptors were amplified or captured by RACE. Sequenced using a NextSeq 500. TCRdb reran the public reads through fastp at Q25 and MiXCR, keeping productive beta chains. Under each unique CDR3 protein, matching rows form one entry showing the most common genes and DNA. This sample gives tens of thousands of distinct CDR3 sequences in total; 9.5% to 11% of them show up just once. The ten largest account for 2% to 3% of the sample. The sequenced sample was whole blood, obtained in connection with sensitization to the hapten diphenylcyclopropenone (DPC). The receptor source for this set is a woman younger than 45 with alopecia areata. Some clones in this sample may be carry-over from other donors' samples.

In its sample, this clonotype was seen a few times. V usage is TRBV12-3 or TRBV12-4 and J usage is TRBJ2-3, with D perhaps TRBD2 (5 bases). The length of the CDR3 is 16 residues. The V gene lost 5 bases and the J gene lost 0 bases, with 15 bases spanning the gap. The CDR3 region is CASSPRGLSSTDTQYF. The DNA for the CDR3 is TGTGCCAGCAGTCCACGCGGACTGTCTAGCACAGATACGCAGTATTTT.

This clonotype has only a few counts. Here the CDR3 reads CASSPLGQGASNEQFF. CDR3 coding DNA: TGTGCCAGCTCACCGCTGGGACAGGGGGCGAGCAATGAGCAGTTCTTC. The genes are TRBV18 and TRBJ2-1; 12 bases are a match to TRBD1. There are 16 residues in the CDR3. The junction had 6 bases not matched to a gene; V was cut back by 3 bases and J by 6 bases. Germline V gene lookup returns CDR1 KGHSH and CDR2 LQKENI.

There are a few counts of this clonotype. The genes are TRBV2 and TRBJ2-2; D is possibly TRBD1 (6 bases). CDR3 size: 15 residues. The germline gives CDR1 SNHLY, CDR2 FYNNEI. Trimming removed 3 bases at V and 3 bases at J, with 11 bases between. The CDR3 reads CASSEQGTDTGELFF. The CDR3 nucleotides are TGTGCCAGCAGTGAGCAGGGGACGGACACCGGGGAGCTGTTTTTT.

This clonotype was seen at least ten times. V is TRBV10-2 and J is TRBJ1-1, with TRBD1 identical over 8 bases. The CDR3 length is 14 residues. Germline CDR1 and CDR2: WSHSY and SAAADI. Trimming cost V 6 bases and J 5 bases; bases outside gene matches: 8. CDR3 amino acids: CASSKDRAKTEAFF. The CDR3 DNA reads TGCGCCAGCAGCAAGGACAGGGCTAAGACTGAAGCTTTCTTT.

This chain joins TRBV28 and TRBJ2-1; D call uncertain. This CDR3 has 14 amino acids. Between the trimmed V and J ends, which lost 6 bases and 3 bases, there was a span of 12 bases. CDR1 is MDHEN and CDR2 is SYDVKM in the germline V gene. CDR3 bases: TGTGCCAGCAGCCCTCGCCGTTACTACAATGAGCAGTTCTTC. Its protein is CASSPRRYYNEQFF.

The chain recombines TRBV5-1 with TRBJ2-4, with TRBD1 as a possible D gene (5 bases). The V and J ends lost 0 bases and 8 bases respectively, with 12 bases between them. Germline V gives CDR1 SGHRS, CDR2 YFSETQ. The length of the CDR3 is 14 residues. The DNA for the CDR3 is TGCGCCAGCAGCTTGGCCCCAGGGATAGACATTCAGTACTTC. It specifies CASSLAPGIDIQYF. The variable domain in full, with the rest retrieved from reference TRBV5-1 and TRBJ2-4, is KAGVTQTPRYLIKTRGQQVTLSCSPISGHRSVSWYQQTPGQGLQFLFEYFSETQRNKGNFPGRFSGRQFSNSRSEMNVSTLELGDSALYLCASSLAPGIDIQYFGAGTRLSVL.

V is TRBV10-2 and J is TRBJ2-7; 9 bases align to TRBD2. With V trimmed by 3 bases and J by 5 bases, 2 bases remained unmatched. CDR1 is WSHSY, CDR2 SAAADI, per germline. The CDR3 runs to 13 residues. CDR3 loop: CASSDGLANEQYF. The DNA of the CDR3 is TGCGCCAGCAGTGATGGACTAGCGAACGAGCAGTACTTC.

There are a few counts of this clonotype. V usage is TRBV28 and J usage is TRBJ2-4; D is undetermined. From germline, CDR1 is MDHEN and CDR2 SYDVKM. Trimming removed 6 bases from V and 6 bases from J, with 6 bases in between. The CDR3 has 11 amino acids. The CDR3: CASRQGNIQYF. The CDR3 region has the DNA TGTGCCAGCAGACAAGGAAACATTCAGTACTTC.

This clonotype was recorded at least ten times. This CDR3 reads CASSVGVGRSTGELFF. CDR3 coding DNA: TGTGCCAGCAGCGTAGGAGTTGGACGGTCGACCGGGGAGCTGTTTTTT. The chain recombines TRBV9 with TRBJ2-2; the D is unclear. Germline CDR1 SGDLS, CDR2 YYNGEE. V lost 0 bases and J lost 5, with 14 bases in between. The CDR3 totals 16 residues.

This clonotype was seen only a few times. J is TRBJ2-1 and V is TRBV6-2 or TRBV6-3; D is uncertain. CDR1 and CDR2 from the germline V gene are MNHEY and SVGEGT. The CDR3 loop spans 14 amino acids. V lost 5 bases and J 9 bases, leaving 17 bases between the germline ends. Here the CDR3 reads CASSQRAGFGEQFF. The CDR3 DNA reads as TGTGCCAGCAGTCAAAGGGCTGGGTTCGGTGAGCAGTTCTTC.

This clonotype was recorded at least ten times. The CDR3 sequence: CASSQGGANNSPLHF. The CDR3 DNA is TGTGCCAGCAGCCAAGGGGGCGCGAATAATTCACCCCTCCACTTT. The chain has TRBV9 and TRBJ1-6, with 7 bases that match TRBD1. Germline-derived CDR1 and CDR2 are SGDLS and YYNGEE. The V segment lost 4 bases and the J segment 5 bases; nucleotides outside the gene matches: 6. CDR3 length: 15 residues.

In the case of this clonotype: A read error may produce the germline difference seen at one junction end. This chain joins TRBV4-1 and TRBJ2-3; tentative D call: TRBD2 (6 bases). From germline, CDR1 is MGHRA and CDR2 YSYEKL. CDR3 length equals 16 residues. CDR3 region: CASSQGLDGMTDMQYF. CDR3 bases: TGCGCCAGCAGCCAAGGACTAGACGGTATGACAGATATGCAGTATTTT.

J is TRBJ2-7 and V is TRBV10-3; 7 nucleotides agree with TRBD2. Unmatched junction bases numbered 1, after V lost 8 bases and J lost 3 bases. Germline assignment: CDR1 ENHRY and CDR2 SYGVKD. The CDR3 spans 11 residues. The CDR3 protein is CAIGGDYEQYF. In DNA form, the CDR3 reads TGTGCCATCGGGGGGGACTACGAGCAGTACTTC.

This clonotype was detected only once. The CDR3 spells CSVDKSRETQYF. The CDR3 region has the DNA TGCAGCGTTGATAAATCCCGAGAGACCCAGTACTTC. The chain combines TRBV29-1 with TRBJ2-5; D gene uncertain. Germline V gives CDR1 SQVTM, CDR2 ANQGSEA. V was trimmed by 3 bases and J by 4 bases, leaving 9 bases between them. The CDR3 sequence is 12 residues long.

A few counts support this clonotype. This sequence joins TRBV15 and TRBJ1-1; D remains unclear. Germline values: CDR1 LNHNV, CDR2 YYDKDF (reference sequence). Trimming stripped 3 bases from V and 10 bases from J, with 12 bases between. The CDR3 sequence is 12 residues long. The CDR3 coding sequence is TGTGCCACCAGCAGCGCCCCGAACGGAGCTTTCTTT. Protein sequence: CATSSAPNGAFF.

This clonotype was observed a handful of times. This CDR3 reads CASSLRRDGWNSSHYGYTF. The CDR3 DNA is TGTGCCAGCAGCTTACGACGTGACGGCTGGAATAGCAGCCACTATGGCTACACCTTC. The chain is built from TRBV11-3 and TRBJ1-2; D remains unclear. Germline-derived CDR1 and CDR2 are SGHNT and YENEEA. The CDR3 sequence is 19 residues long. Trimming cost V 2 bases and J 3 bases, with 25 bases left between them.

This clonotype was detected a few times. V and J are TRBV7-2 and TRBJ2-7; D is perhaps TRBD2 (6 bases). Trimming shortened V by 2 bases and J by 4 bases, and 18 bases separated the two germline ends. CDR3 size: 16 residues. CDR1 is SGHTA, CDR2 FQGNSA, per germline. In nucleotides, the CDR3 is TGTGCCAGCAGCTTACTCCTTTCGGGAGCTGGGTACGAGCAGTACTTC. This codes for CASSLLLSGAGYEQYF.